This T cell receptor beta chain was sequenced during a study of cytomegalovirus exposure and HLA in healthy donors. Study in general: An earlier analysis found roughly 110 million unique TCR beta sequences from approximately 190 million T cells. From HLA-typed donors, an early data release held about 85 million unique TCRs.

The PCR contained 60 Vbeta and 13 Jbeta primers. Data came from immunoSEQ multiplex PCR; TCRdb stores just in-frame clones and leaves some out. The data show some 150,000 clones, 75% to 80% seen once. Those who donated were healthy bone marrow donors. Sequencing was carried out using PBMCs. The sequence derives from a male donor in good health and CMV-seronegative.

The CDR3 here is CASSGSSGNSYNEQFF. CDR3 sequence (DNA): TGTGCCAGCAGCGGAAGTAGCGGGAATTCCTACAATGAGCAGTTCTTC. The rearrangement joins TRBV11-3 to TRBJ2-1, with 8 nucleotides matching TRBD2. CDR3 length: 16 residues. With 5 bases clipped from V and 1 base from J, the junction kept 7 bases outside the gene matches. Germline loops: CDR1 SGHNT, CDR2 YENEEA.